This T cell receptor (beta chain) was captured in a study of spatial heterogeneity in lung cancer. Noted time point: sample taken at primary tumor resection. Whole RNA obtained from tumor, nontumor lung or frozen PBMC underwent sequencing without sorting. Each molecule of TCR cDNA was tagged with one unique molecular identifier. TCRdb re-called the 5' RACE reads with MiXCR, one entry per CDR3 protein. Among around 4,400 distinct CDR3 sequences, about a fifth were seen once, and the ten largest hold roughly 25%. Trimming shortened V by 2 bases and J by 10 bases, and 18 bases separated the two germline ends. CDR3 length: 14 amino acids. Germline V gene sequence: CDR1 DFQATT, CDR2 SNEGSKA (reference sequence).

The sequences come from normal lung tissue next to the tumor, collected at surgery. The TCR comes from a female donor with early-stage non-small cell lung cancer. This chain links TRBV20-1 with TRBJ2-1; D is unclear. This chain's CDR3 is CSARTTYLSEEQFF. The CDR3 DNA is TGCAGTGCTAGAACGACATACCTTTCAGAGGAGCAGTTCTTC.